This T cell receptor beta chain appears in the sequencing data of a study of T cells in Graves' hyperthyroidism and ophthalmopathy. Whole-study results and caveats: Peripheral blood also featured most of the thyroid clonotypes expanded above 0.001. Researchers report that a 13 V-J model separated ophthalmopathy from stable hyperthyroidism.

An absence of ophthalmopathy progression within 18 months meant stable Graves' hyperthyroidism. Newly diagnosed patients aged 18 to 65 had hyperthyroidism of under 2 months' duration. Between the trimmed V and J ends, which lost 5 bases and 0 bases, there was a span of 7 bases. The CDR3 is 12 amino acids. CDR1 and CDR2 (germline): GTSNPN, SVGIG (reference sequence). This clonotype was found many times. As yet, its antigen is unknown. Researchers took RNA transcripts and amplified the TCR beta CDR3 regions from them. HTBI primers were employed in a first-round RT-PCR of the TCR CDR3. Each CDR3 protein gets one entry after TCRdb re-called the multiplex PCR reads with MiXCR. Among roughly 740,000 distinct CDR3 sequences listed, less than 20% were seen once.

Sequenced sample: blood. The TCR was taken from a man in his late teens or twenties with Graves' hyperthyroidism. This chain joins TRBV30 and TRBJ1-1, with a weak D call TRBD1 (5 bases). CDR3 sequence (DNA): TGTGCCTGGCAGGGCATGAACACTGAAGCTTTCTTT. Translation: CAWQGMNTEAFF.